The 26 T cell receptor beta chains below were found in one sample sequenced in a study of T-cell memory formation after mild COVID-19. TCRdb called the 5' RACE reads again in MiXCR, with one record for every CDR3 protein. Of about 210,000 distinct CDR3 sequences listed, 10% are singletons. The sequenced material came from PBMCs or a T cell subset sorted from them (not recorded which). These receptor sequences come from a man between 18 and 35 years old who had mild COVID-19 (a few samples of this study predate the infection). Cell type and time point are not known.

This sequence joins TRBV23-1 and TRBJ1-5; 9 bases are shared with TRBD1. TRBV23-1 is noted as an ORF with a role that remains uncertain. With 5 bases clipped from V and 1 base from J, the junction kept 9 bases outside the gene matches. The CDR3 consists of 17 residues. The CDR3 protein is CASSYRDRERSNQPQHF. The CDR3 DNA follows: TGCGCCAGCAGTTACCGGGACAGGGAGAGGAGCAATCAGCCCCAGCATTTT.

The chain has TRBV10-3 and TRBJ1-1; a weak D match, TRBD1 (6 bases). This CDR3 is built from 14 residues. V gave up 4 bases and J gave up 0 bases, with 9 bases separating them. Germline-derived CDR1 and CDR2 are ENHRY and SYGVKD. CDR3 loop: CAISAGGLNTEAFF. Here the CDR3 DNA reads TGTGCCATCAGTGCGGGGGGGCTGAACACTGAAGCTTTCTTT.

This clonotype showed up many times. V is TRBV7-9 and J is TRBJ1-5; D not certain. The germline V gene has CDR1 SEHNR and CDR2 FQNEAQ (reference sequence). The V end was cut by 5 bases, the J end by 2 bases, with 7 bases between. CDR3 length: 13 residues. DNA of the CDR3: TGTGCCAGCAGCCCCGACGGCAATCAGCCCCAGCATTTT. Its protein product is CASSPDGNQPQHF.

In this sample, this clonotype turned up a few times. This sequence joins TRBV6-5 and TRBJ2-7; 8 nucleotides match TRBD1. The length of the CDR3 is 15 residues. The ends lost 0 bases at V and 2 bases at J; junction bases unmatched: 3. Looked up from germline, CDR1 is MNHEY and CDR2 is SVGAGI. This chain's CDR3 is CASSYSTGVTYEQYF. The CDR3 nucleotides are TGTGCCAGCAGTTACTCGACAGGGGTCACCTACGAGCAGTACTTC.

This clonotype occurred many times. The genes are TRBV6-5 and TRBJ1-5; D is perhaps TRBD1 (5 bases). Trimming shortened V by 5 bases and J by 0 bases, and 11 bases separated the two germline ends. This CDR3 comprises 15 residues. CDR1 and CDR2 from the germline V gene are MNHEY and SVGAGI. In DNA form, the CDR3 reads TGTGCCAGCAGTACTTACAGGAGTAGCAATCAGCCCCAGCATTTT. The encoded protein is CASSTYRSSNQPQHF.

This chain joins TRBV7-9 and TRBJ2-3; 9 bases are a match to TRBD2. Looked up from germline, CDR1 is SEHNR and CDR2 is FQNEAQ (reference sequence). Losses at the gene ends were 7 bases for V and 7 bases for J; bases not matched to a gene: 9. This CDR3 has 14 residues. For the CDR3, the DNA is TGTGCCAGCATGGGGCGGGGGGGCAGGAATACGCAGTATTTT. Amino acids: CASMGRGGRNTQYF.

The J gene is TRBJ2-1, the V gene TRBV6-6; a possible D gene is TRBD1 (7 bases). Germline CDR1 and CDR2: MNHNY and SVGAGI (reference sequence). Trimming shortened V by 2 bases and J by 9 bases, and 14 bases separated the two germline ends. CDR3 length: 14 amino acids. This CDR3 reads CASSYGGTASEQFF. The CDR3 DNA sequence: TGTGCCAGCAGTTACGGGGGGACAGCCAGTGAGCAGTTCTTC.

Comments on this clonotype: One end of the junction fails to match germline, which may point to a read error. The chain recombines TRBV5-1 with TRBJ2-1; D not certain. The CDR3 has 15 residues. Germline V gene data show CDR1 as SGHRS and CDR2 as YFSETQ. Here the CDR3 reads CASSLAQATYNEQLF. DNA for the CDR3: TGCGCCAGCAGCTTGGCGCAGGCCACCTACAATGAGCAGTTATTC.

This clonotype occurred a few times. The gene calls are TRBV18 and TRBJ1-3; D is ambiguous. Per germline, CDR1 KGHSH and CDR2 LQKENI. CDR3 size: 13 residues. The ends were cut back, 0 bases at V and 8 bases at J, with 8 bases in the middle. The CDR3: CASSPPSGDTIYF. The CDR3 coding sequence is TGTGCCAGCTCACCACCGAGCGGAGACACCATATATTTT.

The rearrangement links TRBV24-1 to TRBJ2-3; D perhaps matches TRBD1 (6 bases). With 3 bases removed from V and 2 bases from J, the gap between germline ends came to 23 bases. This CDR3 has 19 residues. The V gene's germline CDR1 is KGHDR and CDR2 SFDVKD. The CDR3 loop is CATSDRKLRDTIYTDTQYF. CDR3 nucleotides: TGTGCCACCAGTGATAGAAAACTCCGGGACACCATATACACAGATACGCAGTATTTT.

In its sample, this clonotype was seen a few times. V usage is TRBV7-2 and J usage is TRBJ2-2; 9 bases line up with TRBD1. The J segment lost 4 bases and the V segment lost 5 bases, leaving 5 bases of the junction unmatched. This CDR3 region has 15 residues. Germline assignment: CDR1 SGHTA and CDR2 FQGNSA. The CDR3 spells CASSVDRGTTGELFF. The CDR3 bases are TGTGCCAGCAGCGTGGACAGGGGAACCACCGGGGAGCTGTTTTTT. Together with reference TRBV7-2 and TRBJ2-2, the CDR3 gives the full variable domain: GAGVSQSPSNKVTEKGKDVELRCDPISGHTALYWYRQSLGQGLEFLIYFQGNSAPDKSGLPSDRFSAERTGGSVSTLTIQRTQQEDSAVYLCASSVDRGTTGELFFGEGSRLTVL.

Only a few counts were recorded for this clonotype. The genes are TRBV5-1 and TRBJ2-3, with 10 positions matching TRBD2. The CDR3 contains 16 residues. J gave up 4 bases and V 0 bases, and 5 bases lay outside the gene matches. The germline V gene encodes CDR1 SGHRS and CDR2 YFSETQ. CDR3 loop: CASSLGASGGSDTQYF. The CDR3 nucleotides read TGCGCCAGCAGCTTGGGCGCTAGCGGGGGATCAGATACGCAGTATTTT.

The chain joins TRBV7-2 to TRBJ1-5, with D unresolved. Germline V gene lookup returns CDR1 SGHTA and CDR2 FQGNSA. CDR3 length equals 14 residues. The V end was cut by 1 base, the J end by 6 bases, with 10 bases between. Here the CDR3 DNA reads TGTGCCAGCAGCTTAGACAGATGGGTTCAGCCCCAGCATTTT. Translated, it gives CASSLDRWVQPQHF. Based on the CDR3 plus reference TRBV7-2 and TRBJ1-5, the full variable domain is GAGVSQSPSNKVTEKGKDVELRCDPISGHTALYWYRQSLGQGLEFLIYFQGNSAPDKSGLPSDRFSAERTGGSVSTLTIQRTQQEDSAVYLCASSLDRWVQPQHFGDGTRLSIL.

This clonotype has just a few counts. The chain is built from TRBV6-2 or TRBV6-3 and TRBJ2-3; the match to TRBD2 covers 9 bases. From germline, CDR1 is MNHEY and CDR2 SVGEGT. This CDR3 has 17 amino acids. J was trimmed by 1 base and V by 8 bases; bases with no gene match: 13. Here the CDR3 reads CASGPSGGQIGTDTQYF. CDR3 in DNA: TGTGCCAGCGGGCCCAGCGGGGGGCAAATAGGCACAGATACGCAGTATTTT.

This chain links TRBV28 with TRBJ1-5; D gene uncertain. The CDR3 length is 13 residues. Germline V CDR1 and CDR2: MDHEN, SYDVKM. V was clipped by 6 bases and J by 5 bases, with 11 bases between them. DNA of the CDR3: TGTGCCAGCAGGACGTACATAGATCAGCCCCAGCATTTT. Protein product: CASRTYIDQPQHF.

This clonotype has a handful of counts. The rearrangement uses TRBV10-3 and TRBJ2-3; TRBD2 matches 9 bases. Germline loops: CDR1 ENHRY, CDR2 SYGVKD. This CDR3 is built from 18 residues. Germline trimming cut 3 bases from V and 2 bases from J; bases unmatched to any gene: 12. DNA of the CDR3: TGTGCCATCAGTGACCACGGCGGGCTAGCGGGGATCACAGATACGCAGTATTTT. Its translation is CAISDHGGLAGITDTQYF.

The chain carries TRBV5-1 and TRBJ2-1; 10 positions agree with TRBD1. The CDR3 loop spans 15 amino acids. Germline V lookup: CDR1 SGHRS, CDR2 YFSETQ. Unmatched junction bases numbered 5, after V lost 3 bases and J lost 5 bases. CDR3 bases: TGCGCCAGCAGCTCTCCGGGACAGGGGAACAATGAGCAGTTCTTC. Translation gives CASSSPGQGNNEQFF.

This clonotype has just a few counts. The chain employs TRBV3-1 and TRBJ2-7; the D gene is possibly TRBD1 (5 bases). V was shortened by 10 bases and J by 3 bases, with 19 bases between the two germline ends. Germline CDR1 and CDR2: LGHDT and YNNKEL (reference sequence). This CDR3 is 14 amino acids long. The CDR3 DNA reads as TGTGCCACCCAGCAGGGTCCGGATGGCTACGAGCAGTACTTC. Its protein is CATQQGPDGYEQYF.

This sequence joins TRBV6-5 and TRBJ1-6; 7 nucleotides line up with TRBD1. The CDR3 extends over 14 amino acids. The trim removed 2 bases at V and 7 bases at J, leaving 2 bases unmatched. The germline V gene has CDR1 MNHEY and CDR2 SVGAGI. CDR3 DNA sequence: TGTGCCAGCAGTTACCCGGGACAGAATTCACCCCTCCACTTT. Translating gives CASSYPGQNSPLHF.

This clonotype was seen repeatedly, ten times or more. The chain employs TRBV5-1 and TRBJ2-7; no firm D call. Trimming left V 3 bases short and J 7 bases short, with 17 bases between. The germline CDR1 and CDR2 sequences are SGHRS and YFSETQ. This CDR3 comprises 14 residues. CDR3 amino acids: CASSSEQWFGEQYF. CDR3 DNA: TGCGCCAGCAGCTCCGAACAGTGGTTTGGGGAGCAGTACTTC.

In its sample, this clonotype was seen a few times. The rearrangement uses TRBV12-5 and TRBJ2-7, with D unresolved. Looked up from germline, CDR1 is LGHNT and CDR2 is FRNRAP. This CDR3 has 15 amino acids. The V and J ends lost 7 bases and 0 bases respectively, with 16 bases between them. The CDR3: CASATSNLDSYEQYF. The CDR3 region has the DNA TGTGCTAGTGCCACCAGTAATCTAGACTCCTACGAGCAGTACTTC.

The chain joins TRBV6-2 or TRBV6-3 to TRBJ1-3; D is ambiguous. The V end lost 5 bases, the J end lost 3 bases, and 11 bases lay between the germline ends. Germline loops: CDR1 MNHEY, CDR2 SVGEGT. This CDR3 contains 14 residues. CDR3 nucleotide sequence: TGTGCCAGCAGTCGCCTCGGGTATGGAAACACCATATATTTT. Amino acids: CASSRLGYGNTIYF.

This chain joins TRBV12-3 or TRBV12-4 and TRBJ2-5, with 10 bases matching TRBD2. The length of the CDR3 is 15 residues. The V gene end was trimmed by 6 bases and the J gene end by 4 bases; junction bases not matched to a gene: 8. The CDR3 DNA reads TGTGCCAGCAGACTCGGGACTAGCGTAGGAGAGACCCAGTACTTC. Amino acid sequence: CASRLGTSVGETQYF.

This clonotype has a count of ten or more. J is TRBJ2-2 and V is TRBV24-1, with a tentative D call TRBD1 (6 bases). V dropped 9 bases and J dropped 3 bases, with 10 bases sitting between them. The CDR3 is made up of 13 amino acids. Germline CDR1 reads KGHDR; CDR2 reads SFDVKD. Written as DNA, the CDR3 is TGTGCCACCGGAAGGGGGTACACCGGGGAGCTGTTTTTT. It codes for CATGRGYTGELFF.

This clonotype was seen ten or more times. CDR3 residues: CASSPQYNEQFF. CDR3 sequence (DNA): TGTGCCAGTAGTCCTCAGTACAATGAGCAGTTCTTC. The chain has TRBV19 and TRBJ2-1, with D unclear. V lost 5 bases, J lost 4 bases, and 6 bases lay in between. The CDR3 extends over 12 amino acids. CDR1 and CDR2 from the germline V gene are LNHDA and SQIVND (reference sequence). The full variable domain, completed using reference TRBV19 and TRBJ2-1, is DGGITQSPKYLFRKEGQNVTLSCEQNLNHDAMYWYRQDPGQGLRLIYYSQIVNDFQKGDIAEGYSVSREKKESFPLTVTSAQKNPTAFYLCASSPQYNEQFFGPGTRLTVL.

This clonotype was detected a few times. The chain joins TRBV20-1 to TRBJ2-1; TRBD1 aligns across 9 bases. The CDR3 is 14 residues long. V was pared by 5 bases and J by 4 bases, with 6 bases of the junction left unmatched. Germline lookup yields CDR1 DFQATT and CDR2 SNEGSKA (reference sequence). CDR3 sequence: CSAVTGTGYNEQFF. The CDR3 nucleotides read TGCAGTGCTGTTACCGGGACAGGGTACAATGAGCAGTTCTTC.